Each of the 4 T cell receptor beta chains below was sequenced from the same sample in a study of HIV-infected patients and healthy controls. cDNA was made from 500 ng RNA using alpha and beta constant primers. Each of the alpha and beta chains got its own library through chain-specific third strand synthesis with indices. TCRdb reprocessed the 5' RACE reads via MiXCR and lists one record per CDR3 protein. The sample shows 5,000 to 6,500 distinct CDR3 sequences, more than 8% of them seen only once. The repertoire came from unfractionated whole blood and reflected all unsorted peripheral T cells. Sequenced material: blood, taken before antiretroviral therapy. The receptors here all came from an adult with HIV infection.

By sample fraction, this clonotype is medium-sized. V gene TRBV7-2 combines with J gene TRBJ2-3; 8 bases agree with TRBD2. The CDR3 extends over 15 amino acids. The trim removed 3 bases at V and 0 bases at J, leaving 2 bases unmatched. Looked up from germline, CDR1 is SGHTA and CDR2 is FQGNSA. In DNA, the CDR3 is TGTGCCAGCAGCTTTAGCGGGGATAGCACAGATACGCAGTATTTT. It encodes CASSFSGDSTDTQYF.

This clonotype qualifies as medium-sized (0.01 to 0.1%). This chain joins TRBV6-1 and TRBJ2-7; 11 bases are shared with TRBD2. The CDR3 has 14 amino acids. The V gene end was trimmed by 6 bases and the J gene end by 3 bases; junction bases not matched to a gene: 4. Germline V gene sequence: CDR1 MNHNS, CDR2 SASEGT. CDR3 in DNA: TGTGCCAGCAGGAGACTAGCGGGGATCTACGAGCAGTACTTC. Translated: CASRRLAGIYEQYF.

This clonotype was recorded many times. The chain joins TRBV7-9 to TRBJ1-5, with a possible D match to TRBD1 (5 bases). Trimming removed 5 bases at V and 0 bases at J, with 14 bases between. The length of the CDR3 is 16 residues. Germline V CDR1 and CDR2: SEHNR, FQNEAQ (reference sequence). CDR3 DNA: TGTGCCAGCAGCCCGGCGGGGGGGTATAGCAATCAGCCCCAGCATTTT. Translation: CASSPAGGYSNQPQHF. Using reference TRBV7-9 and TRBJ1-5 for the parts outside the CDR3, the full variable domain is DTGVSQNPRHKITKRGQNVTFRCDPISEHNRLYWYRQTLGQGPEFLTYFQNEAQLEKSRLLSDRFSAERPKGSFSTLEIQRTEQGDSAMYLCASSPAGGYSNQPQHFGDGTRLSIL.

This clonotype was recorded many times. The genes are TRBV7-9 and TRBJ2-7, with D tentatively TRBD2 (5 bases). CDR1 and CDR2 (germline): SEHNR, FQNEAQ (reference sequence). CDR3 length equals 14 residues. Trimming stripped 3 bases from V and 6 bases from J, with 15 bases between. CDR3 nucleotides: TGTGCCAGCAGCTTTTCTAGCAACACTGGCGAGCAGTACTTC. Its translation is CASSFSSNTGEQYF.